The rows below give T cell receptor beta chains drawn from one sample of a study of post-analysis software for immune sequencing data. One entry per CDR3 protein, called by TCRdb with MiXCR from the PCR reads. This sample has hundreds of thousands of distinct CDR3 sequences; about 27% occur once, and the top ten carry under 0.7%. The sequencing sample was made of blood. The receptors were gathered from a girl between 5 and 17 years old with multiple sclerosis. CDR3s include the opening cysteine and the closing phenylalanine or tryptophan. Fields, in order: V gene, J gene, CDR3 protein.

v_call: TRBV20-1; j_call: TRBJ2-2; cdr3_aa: CSAPFGRVTGELFF
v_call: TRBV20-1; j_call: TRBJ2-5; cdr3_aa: CSARVEGALETQYF
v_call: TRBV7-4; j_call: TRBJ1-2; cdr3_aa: CASSLADSLASYGYTF
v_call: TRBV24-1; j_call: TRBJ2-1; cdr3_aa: CATSDRAGIYNEQFF
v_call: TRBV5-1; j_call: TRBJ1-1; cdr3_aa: CASSTPDGNTEAFF
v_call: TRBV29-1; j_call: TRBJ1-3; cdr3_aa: CSVGLGNSGNTIYF
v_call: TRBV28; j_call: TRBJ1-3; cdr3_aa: CASSSIQVRGNTIYF
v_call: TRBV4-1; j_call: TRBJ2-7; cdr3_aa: CASSQDTINGLAQYF
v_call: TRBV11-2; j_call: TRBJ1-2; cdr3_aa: CASSSLDRGRNYGYTF
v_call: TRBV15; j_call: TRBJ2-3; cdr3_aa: CATSRGTGEADTQYF
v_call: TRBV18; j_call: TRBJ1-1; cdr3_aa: CASSPPGSLNTEAFF
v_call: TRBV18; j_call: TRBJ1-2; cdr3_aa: CASSSRTGMNYGYTF
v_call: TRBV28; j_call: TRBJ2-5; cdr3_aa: CASSLTRLATKETQYF
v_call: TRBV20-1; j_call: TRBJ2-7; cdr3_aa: CSASWAGGSYEQYF
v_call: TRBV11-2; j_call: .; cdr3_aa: CASSLVGSGGAAGNIQYF
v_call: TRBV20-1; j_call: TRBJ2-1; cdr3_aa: CSAAGLEQFF
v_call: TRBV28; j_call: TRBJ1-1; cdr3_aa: CASSPRGQGTGTEAFF
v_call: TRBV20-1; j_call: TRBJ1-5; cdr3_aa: CSAAGGPPPQHF
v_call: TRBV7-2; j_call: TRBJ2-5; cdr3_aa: CASSLWGRVVEETQYF
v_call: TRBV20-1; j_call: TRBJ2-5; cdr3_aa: CSARDLRVRETQYF